This T cell receptor (beta chain) derives from a study of cytomegalovirus exposure and HLA in healthy donors. The trim removed 4 bases at V and 2 bases at J, leaving 8 bases unmatched. CDR1 is MGHRA and CDR2 is YSYEKL in the germline V gene. The CDR3 runs to 17 residues. PCR was performed using 60 Vbeta and 13 Jbeta primers. TCRdb keeps only in-frame clones here, not all; method: immunoSEQ multiplex PCR. Recorded here are some 41,000 clones; the top ten clones represent 5% to 8%. Points from the study as a whole: The listing of roughly 160 TCR beta chains classed them as cytomegalovirus-associated.

About this clone itself: The antigen is unknown.

This clonotype was sampled from a young man in good health and CMV-seronegative. The chain uses TRBV4-1 and TRBJ1-5; the match to TRBD1 covers 10 bases. Sequenced input: PBMCs. The chain's CDR3 is CASSLYGQGGGNQPQHF. CDR3 DNA: TGCGCCAGCAGCCTCTATGGACAGGGGGGTGGCAATCAGCCCCAGCATTTT.